The clone carrying this T cell receptor (beta chain) was seen only once. After extraction with the RNeasy kit, 0.5 to 1 ug of the RNA was reverse transcribed using random hexamers. Multiplex PCR with immunoSEQ amplified the TCR beta CDR3 across 54 Vbeta and 13 Jbeta. MiXCR, run by TCRdb on the immunoSEQ multiplex PCR reads, gives a single entry per CDR3 protein. This repertoire shows about 60,000 distinct CDR3 sequences, 90% to 95% found once; its top ten account for 0.5% to 0.7%. This sample stems from a study of CD8 T cells in Susac syndrome. Germline loops: CDR1 SEHNR, CDR2 FQNEAQ (reference sequence). The germline V and J ends were trimmed by 1 base and 7 bases, with 14 bases remaining between them. This CDR3 is built from 14 residues.

This TCR was recovered from a human donor with multiple sclerosis. This chain connects TRBV7-9 to TRBJ2-7; D possibly uses TRBD1 or TRBD2 (6 bases each). Material: CD8+ T cells from PBMCs. The CDR3 sequence is CASSLGGGLSEQYF. The CDR3 region has the DNA TGTGCCAGCAGCTTAGGAGGGGGGCTAAGTGAGCAGTACTTC. Together with reference TRBV7-9 and TRBJ2-7, the CDR3 gives the full variable domain: DTGVSQNPRHKITKRGQNVTFRCDPISEHNRLYWYRQTLGQGPEFLTYFQNEAQLEKSRLLSDRFSAERPKGSFSTLEIQRTEQGDSAMYLCASSLGGGLSEQYFGPGTRLTVT.